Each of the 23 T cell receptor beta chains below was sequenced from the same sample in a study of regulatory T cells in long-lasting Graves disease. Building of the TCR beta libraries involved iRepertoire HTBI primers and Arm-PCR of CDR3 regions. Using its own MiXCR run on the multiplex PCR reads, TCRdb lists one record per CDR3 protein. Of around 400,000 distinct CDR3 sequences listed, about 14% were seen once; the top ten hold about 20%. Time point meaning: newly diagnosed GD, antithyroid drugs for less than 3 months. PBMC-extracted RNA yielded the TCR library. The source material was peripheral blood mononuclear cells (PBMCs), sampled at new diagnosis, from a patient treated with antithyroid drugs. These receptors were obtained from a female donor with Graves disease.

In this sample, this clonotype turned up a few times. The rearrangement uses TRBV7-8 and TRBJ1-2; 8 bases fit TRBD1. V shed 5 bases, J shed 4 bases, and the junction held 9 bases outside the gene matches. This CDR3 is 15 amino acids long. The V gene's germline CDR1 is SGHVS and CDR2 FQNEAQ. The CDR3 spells CASSRQGSYTYGYTF. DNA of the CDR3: TGTGCCAGCAGCCGACAGGGGTCCTACACCTATGGCTACACCTTC. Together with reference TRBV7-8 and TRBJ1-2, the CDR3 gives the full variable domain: GAGVSQSPRYKVAKRGQDVALRCDPISGHVSLFWYQQALGQGPEFLTYFQNEAQLDKSGLPSDRFFAERPEGSVSTLKIQRTQQEDSAVYLCASSRQGSYTYGYTFGSGTRLTVV.

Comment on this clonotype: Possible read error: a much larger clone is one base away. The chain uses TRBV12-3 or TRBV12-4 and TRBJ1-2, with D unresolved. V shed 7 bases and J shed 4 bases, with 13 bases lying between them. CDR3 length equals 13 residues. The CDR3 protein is CASIPTVSYGYTF. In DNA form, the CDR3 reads TGTGCCAGCATTCCCACTGTCAGCTATGGCTACACCTTC.

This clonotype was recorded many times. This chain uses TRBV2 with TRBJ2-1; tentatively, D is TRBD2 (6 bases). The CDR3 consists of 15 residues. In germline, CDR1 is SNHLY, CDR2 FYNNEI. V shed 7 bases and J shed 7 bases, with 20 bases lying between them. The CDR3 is CASIQGALGGNEQFF. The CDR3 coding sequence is TGTGCCAGCATCCAAGGGGCCTTGGGGGGTAATGAGCAGTTCTTC.

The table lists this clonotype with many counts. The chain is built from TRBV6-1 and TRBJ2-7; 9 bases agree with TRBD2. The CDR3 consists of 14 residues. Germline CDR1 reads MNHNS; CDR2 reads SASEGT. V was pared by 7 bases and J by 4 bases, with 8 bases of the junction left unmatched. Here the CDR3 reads CASKGGRAEYEQYF. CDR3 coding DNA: TGTGCCAGCAAGGGCGGGAGGGCCGAGTACGAGCAGTACTTC.

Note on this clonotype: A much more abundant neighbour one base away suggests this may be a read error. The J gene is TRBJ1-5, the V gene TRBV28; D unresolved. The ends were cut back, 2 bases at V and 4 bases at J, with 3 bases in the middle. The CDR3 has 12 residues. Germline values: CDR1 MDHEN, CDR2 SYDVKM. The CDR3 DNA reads TGTGCCAGCAGTTTAAAGAATCAGCCCCAGCATTTT. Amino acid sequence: CASSLKNQPQHF.

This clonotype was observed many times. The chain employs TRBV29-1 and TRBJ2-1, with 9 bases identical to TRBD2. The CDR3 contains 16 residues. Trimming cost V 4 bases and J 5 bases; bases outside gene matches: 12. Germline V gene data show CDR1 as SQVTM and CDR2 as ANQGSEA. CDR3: CSVVKREAQKNNEQFF. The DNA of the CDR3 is TGCAGCGTTGTCAAGCGGGAGGCCCAGAAAAACAATGAGCAGTTCTTC.

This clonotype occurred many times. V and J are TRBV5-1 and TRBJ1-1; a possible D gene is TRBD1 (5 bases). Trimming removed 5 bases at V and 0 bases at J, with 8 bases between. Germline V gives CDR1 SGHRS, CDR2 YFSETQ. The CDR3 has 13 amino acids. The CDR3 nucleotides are TGCGCCAGCAGGGGGGGTATGAACACTGAAGCTTTCTTT. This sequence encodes CASRGGMNTEAFF. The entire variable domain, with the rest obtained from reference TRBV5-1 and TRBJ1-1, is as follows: KAGVTQTPRYLIKTRGQQVTLSCSPISGHRSVSWYQQTPGQGLQFLFEYFSETQRNKGNFPGRFSGRQFSNSRSEMNVSTLELGDSALYLCASRGGMNTEAFFGQGTRLTVV.

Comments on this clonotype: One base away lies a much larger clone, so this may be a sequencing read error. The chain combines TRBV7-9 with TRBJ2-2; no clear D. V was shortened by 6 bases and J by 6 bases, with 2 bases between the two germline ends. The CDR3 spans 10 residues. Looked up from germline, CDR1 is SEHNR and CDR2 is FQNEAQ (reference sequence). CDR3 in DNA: TGTGCCAGCAGGTCCGGGGAGCTGTTTTTT. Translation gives CASRSGELFF.

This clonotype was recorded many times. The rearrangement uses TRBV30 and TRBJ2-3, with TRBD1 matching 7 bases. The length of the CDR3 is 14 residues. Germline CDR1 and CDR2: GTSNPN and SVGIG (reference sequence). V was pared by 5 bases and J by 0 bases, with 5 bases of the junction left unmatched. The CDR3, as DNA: TGTGCCTGGGGGCCGGGACAGAGCACAGATACGCAGTATTTT. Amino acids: CAWGPGQSTDTQYF. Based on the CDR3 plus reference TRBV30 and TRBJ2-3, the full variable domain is SQTIHQWPATLVQPVGSPLSLECTVEGTSNPNLYWYRQAAGRGLQLLFYSVGIGQISSEVPQNLSASRPQDRQFILSSKKLLLSDSGFYLCAWGPGQSTDTQYFGPGTRLTVL.

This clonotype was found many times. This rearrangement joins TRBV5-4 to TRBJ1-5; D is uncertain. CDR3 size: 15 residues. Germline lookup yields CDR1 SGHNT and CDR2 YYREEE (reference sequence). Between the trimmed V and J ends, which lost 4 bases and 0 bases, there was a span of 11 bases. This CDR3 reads CASSRAPDSNQPQHF. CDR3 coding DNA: TGTGCCAGCAGCCGGGCCCCCGATAGCAATCAGCCCCAGCATTTT.

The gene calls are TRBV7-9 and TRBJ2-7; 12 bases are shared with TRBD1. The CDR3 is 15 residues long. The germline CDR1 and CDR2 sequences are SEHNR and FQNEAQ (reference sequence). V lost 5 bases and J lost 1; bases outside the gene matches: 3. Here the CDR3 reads CASSGTGGSSYEQYF. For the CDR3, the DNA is TGTGCCAGCAGCGGGACAGGGGGCTCGTCCTACGAGCAGTACTTC.

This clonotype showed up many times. The CDR3 is CASSLAVGVYGYTF. The CDR3, as DNA: TGTGCCAGCAGCTTAGCCGTAGGGGTCTATGGCTACACCTTC. The chain has TRBV7-9 and TRBJ1-2, with D maybe TRBD1 (5 bases). Germline V gene lookup returns CDR1 SEHNR and CDR2 FQNEAQ (reference sequence). V was shortened by 0 bases and J by 4 bases, with 9 bases between the two germline ends. The CDR3 sequence is 14 residues long.

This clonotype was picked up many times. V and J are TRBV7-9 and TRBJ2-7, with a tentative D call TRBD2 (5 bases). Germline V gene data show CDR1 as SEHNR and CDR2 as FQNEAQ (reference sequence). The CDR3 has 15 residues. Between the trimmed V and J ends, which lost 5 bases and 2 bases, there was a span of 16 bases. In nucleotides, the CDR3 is TGTGCCAGCAGCCCCGAGGGCAGGTCGACCTACGAGCAGTACTTC. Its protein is CASSPEGRSTYEQYF.

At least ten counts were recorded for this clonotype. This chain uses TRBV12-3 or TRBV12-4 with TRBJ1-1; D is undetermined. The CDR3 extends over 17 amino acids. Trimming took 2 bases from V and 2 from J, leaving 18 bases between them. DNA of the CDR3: TGTGCCAGCAGTTTAACGAGACGGAGGCCCCTTAACACTGAAGCTTTCTTT. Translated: CASSLTRRRPLNTEAFF.

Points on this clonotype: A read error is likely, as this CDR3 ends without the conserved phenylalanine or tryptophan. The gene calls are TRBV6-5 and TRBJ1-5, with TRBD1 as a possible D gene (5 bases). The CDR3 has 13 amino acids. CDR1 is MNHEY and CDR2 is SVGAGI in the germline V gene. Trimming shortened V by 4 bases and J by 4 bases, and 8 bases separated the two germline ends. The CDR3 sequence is CASSWGSNQPQHL. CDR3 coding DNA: TGTGCCAGCAGTTGGGGCTCGAATCAGCCCCAGCATCTT.

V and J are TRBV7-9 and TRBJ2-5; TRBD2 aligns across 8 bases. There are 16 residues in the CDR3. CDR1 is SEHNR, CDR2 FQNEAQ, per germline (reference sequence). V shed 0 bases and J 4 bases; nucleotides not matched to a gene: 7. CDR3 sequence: CASSLARSGGRETQYF. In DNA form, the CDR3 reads TGTGCCAGCAGCTTAGCGCGAAGCGGGGGAAGAGAGACCCAGTACTTC.

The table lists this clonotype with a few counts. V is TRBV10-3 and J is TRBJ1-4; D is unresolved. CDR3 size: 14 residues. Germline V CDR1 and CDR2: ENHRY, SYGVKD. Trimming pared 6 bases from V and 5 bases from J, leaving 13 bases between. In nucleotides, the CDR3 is TGTGCCATCAGGGCCGGCGAGGTGAATGAAAAACTGTTTTTT. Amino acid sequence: CAIRAGEVNEKLFF.

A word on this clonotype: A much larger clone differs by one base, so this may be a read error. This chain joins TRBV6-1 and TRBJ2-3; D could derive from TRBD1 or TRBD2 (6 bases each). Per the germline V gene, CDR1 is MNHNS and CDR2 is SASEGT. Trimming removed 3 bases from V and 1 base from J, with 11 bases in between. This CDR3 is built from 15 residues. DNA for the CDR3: TGTGCCAGCAGTGAGGGGGGCACCCGCACAGATACGCAGTATTTT. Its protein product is CASSEGGTRTDTQYF.

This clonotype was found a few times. The CDR3: CATSDPRQGYTGELFF. The CDR3 bases are TGTGCCACCAGTGACCCCCGACAGGGGTACACCGGGGAGCTGTTTTTT. J is TRBJ2-2 and V is TRBV24-1; 8 positions match TRBD1. This CDR3 is 16 amino acids long. The V segment lost 4 bases and the J segment 3 bases; nucleotides outside the gene matches: 6. CDR1 KGHDR and CDR2 SFDVKD come from the germline V gene.

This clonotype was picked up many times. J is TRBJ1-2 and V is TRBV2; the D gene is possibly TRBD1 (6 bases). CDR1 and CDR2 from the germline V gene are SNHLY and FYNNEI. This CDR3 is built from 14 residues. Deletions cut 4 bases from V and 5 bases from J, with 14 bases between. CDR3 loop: CASSVTGAGYGYTF. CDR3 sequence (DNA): TGTGCCAGCAGTGTTACGGGGGCAGGGTATGGCTACACCTTC. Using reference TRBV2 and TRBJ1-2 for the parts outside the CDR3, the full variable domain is EPEVTQTPSHQVTQMGQEVILRCVPISNHLYFYWYRQILGQKVEFLVSFYNNEISEKSEIFDDQFSVERPDGSNFTLKIRSTKLEDSAMYFCASSVTGAGYGYTFGSGTRLTVV.

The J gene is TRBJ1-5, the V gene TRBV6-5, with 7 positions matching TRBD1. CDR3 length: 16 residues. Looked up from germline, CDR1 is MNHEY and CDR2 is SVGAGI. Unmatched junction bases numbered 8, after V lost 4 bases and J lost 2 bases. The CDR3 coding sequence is TGTGCCAGCAGTTCCTACAACAGGGGTGGCAATCAGCCCCAGCATTTT. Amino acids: CASSSYNRGGNQPQHF.

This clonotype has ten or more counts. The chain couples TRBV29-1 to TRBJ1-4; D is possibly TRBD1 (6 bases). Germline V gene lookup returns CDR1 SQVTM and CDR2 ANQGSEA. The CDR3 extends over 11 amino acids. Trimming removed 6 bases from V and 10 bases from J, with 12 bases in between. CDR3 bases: TGCAGCGTACTCGAGGGGGGAAAACTGTTTTTT. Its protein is CSVLEGGKLFF.

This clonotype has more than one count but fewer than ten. The CDR3 DNA is TGTGCCAGCAGCGTCGGGCACTCCTACGAGCAGTACTTC. The encoded protein is CASSVGHSYEQYF. V is TRBV7-9 and J is TRBJ2-7; D is uncertain. The germline V and J ends were trimmed by 5 bases and 0 bases, with 8 bases remaining between them. Germline lookup yields CDR1 SEHNR and CDR2 FQNEAQ (reference sequence). The CDR3 extends over 13 amino acids.